Listed below are T cell receptor beta chains from one sample, sequenced in a study of blood T cells in healthy people across ages. TCRdb reprocessed the 5' RACE reads via MiXCR and lists one record per CDR3 protein. The sample yields under 1,000,000 distinct CDR3 sequences, about half seen once. Material: blood. These receptors were obtained from a man older than 75 in good health. CDR3s leave out the opening cysteine and the closing phenylalanine or tryptophan. The order of the fields is J gene, V gene, D gene, CDR3 length, CDR3 protein. The D gene is left open where the match is weak.

j_gene: TRBJ2-7; v_gene: TRBV7-2; d_gene: -; len: 9; CDR3aa: ASSSGRAQY
j_gene: TRBJ1-1; v_gene: TRBV20-1; d_gene: -; len: 9; CDR3aa: SAYQAGRAF
j_gene: TRBJ2-1; v_gene: TRBV4-1; d_gene: -; len: 16; CDR3aa: ASSQDPAGIGSYNEQF
j_gene: TRBJ2-7; v_gene: TRBV9; d_gene: TRBD2; len: 14; CDR3aa: ASSVAGSGSYNEQY
j_gene: TRBJ2-1; v_gene: TRBV20-1; d_gene: -; len: 10; CDR3aa: SARDGGYEQF
j_gene: TRBJ2-2; v_gene: TRBV6-2/TRBV6-3; d_gene: -; len: 12; CDR3aa: ASSVRTFTGELF
j_gene: TRBJ2-3; v_gene: TRBV7-3; d_gene: -; len: 12; CDR3aa: ASSPGAGTDTQY
j_gene: TRBJ2-3; v_gene: TRBV12-3/TRBV12-4; d_gene: -; len: 13; CDR3aa: ASRRTAPDTDTQY
j_gene: TRBJ2-4; v_gene: TRBV12-3/TRBV12-4; d_gene: TRBD2; len: 14; CDR3aa: ASSLGPAGAVNIQY
j_gene: TRBJ1-2; v_gene: TRBV7-3; d_gene: TRBD1; len: 12; CDR3aa: ASSPDRGPYGYT
j_gene: TRBJ2-3; v_gene: TRBV28; d_gene: -; len: 19; CDR3aa: ASSYPSRQERFSTSTDTQY
j_gene: TRBJ1-2; v_gene: TRBV5-1; d_gene: -; len: 13; CDR3aa: ASSLEAEANYGYT
j_gene: TRBJ2-2; v_gene: TRBV12-3/TRBV12-4; d_gene: -; len: 15; CDR3aa: ASSPGMGGGHTGELF
j_gene: TRBJ2-1; v_gene: TRBV9; d_gene: -; len: 15; CDR3aa: ASSAFGGANSYNEQF
j_gene: TRBJ1-6; v_gene: TRBV20-1; d_gene: TRBD1; len: 14; CDR3aa: SARDQTGGSDSPLH
j_gene: TRBJ2-3; v_gene: TRBV24-1; d_gene: TRBD1; len: 14; CDR3aa: ATSDFRTGISYTQY
j_gene: TRBJ2-5; v_gene: TRBV20-1; d_gene: TRBD1; len: 12; CDR3aa: SASQTGGEETQY
j_gene: TRBJ2-2; v_gene: TRBV7-2; d_gene: -; len: 14; CDR3aa: ASSLVMTSFTGELF
j_gene: TRBJ2-5; v_gene: TRBV5-1; d_gene: -; len: 13; CDR3aa: ASSGSGAAQETQY
j_gene: TRBJ2-1; v_gene: TRBV6-2/TRBV6-3; d_gene: TRBD1; len: 12; CDR3aa: ASSYSGQGREQF
j_gene: TRBJ2-7; v_gene: TRBV6-5; d_gene: TRBD1; len: 13; CDR3aa: ASRTHGQGPYEQY
j_gene: TRBJ2-7; v_gene: TRBV7-2; d_gene: TRBD2; len: 15; CDR3aa: ASSLGPSGRPPREQY
j_gene: TRBJ1-2; v_gene: TRBV29-1; d_gene: TRBD1; len: 14; CDR3aa: SVERDRANPNYGYT
j_gene: TRBJ2-7; v_gene: TRBV6-1; d_gene: TRBD1; len: 12; CDR3aa: ASRVQGGSNEQY
j_gene: TRBJ2-1; v_gene: TRBV20-1; d_gene: TRBD2; len: 11; CDR3aa: SAIRGGYNEQF
j_gene: TRBJ1-1; v_gene: TRBV6-1; d_gene: -; len: 12; CDR3aa: ASSEGPSNTEAF
j_gene: TRBJ1-3; v_gene: TRBV18; d_gene: -; len: 12; CDR3aa: ASSPPTVQGTIY
j_gene: TRBJ2-3; v_gene: TRBV9; d_gene: TRBD2; len: 14; CDR3aa: ASSVAWLADADTQY
j_gene: TRBJ1-1; v_gene: TRBV7-2; d_gene: -; len: 13; CDR3aa: ASSLESSWNTEAF
j_gene: TRBJ1-5; v_gene: TRBV29-1; d_gene: -; len: 11; CDR3aa: SVTQGTDQPRH
j_gene: TRBJ2-3; v_gene: TRBV20-1; d_gene: TRBD2; len: 16; CDR3aa: SARDPGLAGVSGDTQY
j_gene: TRBJ2-7; v_gene: TRBV5-1; d_gene: -; len: 13; CDR3aa: ASSPADRLTYEQY
j_gene: TRBJ2-3; v_gene: TRBV15; d_gene: TRBD1; len: 14; CDR3aa: ATSRVGTGVLDTQY
j_gene: TRBJ2-7; v_gene: TRBV7-2; d_gene: TRBD2; len: 16; CDR3aa: ASSLTSSGSLGTYEQY
j_gene: TRBJ2-1; v_gene: TRBV5-1; d_gene: -; len: 14; CDR3aa: ASSFTVSSSYNEQF
j_gene: TRBJ2-3; v_gene: TRBV10-2; d_gene: TRBD2; len: 11; CDR3aa: ASSELAVDTQY
j_gene: TRBJ1-6; v_gene: TRBV7-8; d_gene: -; len: 13; CDR3aa: ASSLVGGANSPLH
j_gene: TRBJ1-1; v_gene: TRBV6-6; d_gene: -; len: 11; CDR3aa: ASTQEGRREAF
j_gene: TRBJ2-7; v_gene: TRBV7-2; d_gene: -; len: 11; CDR3aa: ASSVKSPYEQY
j_gene: TRBJ2-5; v_gene: TRBV20-1; d_gene: TRBD2; len: 10; CDR3aa: SAASGQETQY
j_gene: TRBJ2-1; v_gene: TRBV28; d_gene: -; len: 13; CDR3aa: ASSLMRSNHNEQF
j_gene: TRBJ2-2; v_gene: TRBV5-1; d_gene: -; len: 13; CDR3aa: ASSAGQPNTGELF
j_gene: TRBJ1-1; v_gene: TRBV20-1; d_gene: TRBD1; len: 13; CDR3aa: SARTPGGWNTEAF
j_gene: TRBJ2-1; v_gene: TRBV12-3/TRBV12-4; d_gene: -; len: 12; CDR3aa: ASSRDEIYNEQF
j_gene: TRBJ2-7; v_gene: TRBV18; d_gene: -; len: 13; CDR3aa: ASSHSGTDPNEQY
j_gene: TRBJ2-7; v_gene: TRBV5-1; d_gene: TRBD2; len: 13; CDR3aa: ASSTAGGLIYEQY
j_gene: TRBJ2-7; v_gene: TRBV12-3/TRBV12-4; d_gene: -; len: 13; CDR3aa: ASSLMGTLSYEQY
j_gene: TRBJ1-6; v_gene: TRBV3-1; d_gene: TRBD1; len: 12; CDR3aa: TSSQGTGVTPLH
j_gene: TRBJ2-7; v_gene: TRBV3-1; d_gene: -; len: 12; CDR3aa: ASSRGLMDYEQY
j_gene: TRBJ1-4; v_gene: TRBV20-1; d_gene: -; len: 13; CDR3aa: SARPTGGANEKLF
j_gene: -; v_gene: TRBV6-1; d_gene: -; len: 12; CDR3aa: ASSEFSPHNEQY
j_gene: TRBJ2-3; v_gene: TRBV7-2; d_gene: -; len: 15; CDR3aa: ASSSLASSIGTDTRY
j_gene: TRBJ2-1; v_gene: TRBV7-3; d_gene: TRBD2; len: 17; CDR3aa: ASSLTYPSGRAPAYEQF
j_gene: TRBJ2-5; v_gene: TRBV7-2; d_gene: -; len: 18; CDR3aa: ASSLVFGGRGSGGQGTQY
j_gene: TRBJ1-2; v_gene: TRBV5-6; d_gene: -; len: 11; CDR3aa: ASSRGKNYGYT